This T cell receptor (beta chain) was recorded in a study of T cell responses to AZD1222 COVID-19 vaccine. Overall study findings and caveats: Repertoire sampling happened only post peak T cell response. Donors were largely white British and mainly female; clonal diversity was possibly underestimated.

Only in-frame clones appear in the TCRdb table, and some are missing; sequencing was by immunoSEQ multiplex PCR. The table records more than 150,000 clones, 90% of them present only once. V was cut by 4 bases and J by 2 bases, with 15 bases left in between. The CDR3 totals 16 residues. In germline, CDR1 is MNHNS, CDR2 SASEGT. A remark on this clone: No antigen is known for it.

The sample in question was peripheral blood, obtained 28 days after the second AZD1222 dose. The chain has TRBV6-1 and TRBJ2-1; perhaps TRBD1 as D (5 bases). The TCR originated in an adult who received the AZD1222 COVID-19 vaccine. DNA for the CDR3: TGTGCCAGCAGTGCGCCCTATGGACAACCCTACAATGAGCAGTTCTTC. Translating gives CASSAPYGQPYNEQFF.